The 13 T cell receptor beta chains presented below share a single source sample, sequenced in a study of follicular helper T cells after annual influenza vaccination. Time point noted: 2015-2016 season, 7 days after influenza vaccination. Assay used: immunoSEQ multiplex PCR; TCRdb lists only in-frame clones, some missing. Among about 10,000 clones listed, 80% to 90% were seen once. This specimen was CXCR5+ CD38- circulating T follicular helper cells from blood, taken 7 days after influenza vaccination. Subset meaning: circulating Tfh, non-naive CD4+CXCR5+PD-1+ (ICOS+CD38+ or ICOS-CD38-). These receptor sequences come from an adult who received the influenza vaccine.

The J gene is TRBJ2-2, the V gene TRBV11-3, with 10 bases that match TRBD1. V lost 5 bases and J lost 5; bases outside the gene matches: 8. Per germline, CDR1 SGHNT and CDR2 YENEEA. This CDR3 contains 16 residues. The CDR3 here is CASSTGTGDGTGELFF. The CDR3 DNA reads TGTGCCAGCAGCACCGGGACAGGGGATGGGACCGGGGAGCTGTTTTTT.

The rearrangement uses TRBV11-1 and TRBJ2-2; 12 nucleotides align to TRBD2. CDR3 length: 17 amino acids. Germline V gives CDR1 SGHAT, CDR2 FQDESV (reference sequence). The V and J ends lost 5 bases and 0 bases, in that order; junction bases with no gene match: 4. In DNA, the CDR3 is TGTGCCAGCAGCCCACGGACTAGCGGGGCGAACACCGGGGAGCTGTTTTTT. As protein: CASSPRTSGANTGELFF.

CDR3 in DNA: TGTGCCAGTAGCGCCAACAGGAACTCTGGGGCCAACGTCCTGACTTTC. Its translation: CASSANRNSGANVLTF. This chain joins TRBV19 and TRBJ2-6; a possible D gene is TRBD1 (5 bases). Germline V gene sequence: CDR1 LNHDA, CDR2 SQIVND (reference sequence). V was pared by 6 bases and J by 0 bases, with 12 bases between. This CDR3 is 16 amino acids long.

The chain recombines TRBV7-2 with TRBJ1-4; 9 nucleotides agree with TRBD1. V trimming: 5 bases; J trimming: 7 bases; junction bases outside the gene matches: 8. This CDR3 spans 15 amino acids. Germline loops: CDR1 SGHTA, CDR2 FQGNSA. CDR3 nucleotide sequence: TGTGCCAGCAGCCCGCAGACAGGGGGTTTTGAAAAACTGTTTTTT. Its translation is CASSPQTGGFEKLFF.

The chain recombines TRBV7-2 with TRBJ2-1; D possibly corresponds to TRBD2 (7 bases). Trimming removed 5 bases at V and 9 bases at J, with 23 bases between. Germline CDR1 is SGHTA and CDR2 is FQGNSA. The CDR3 is 16 amino acids. The CDR3 DNA reads TGTGCCAGCAGCCCCAGTGGGGGGGGCTATTATGTTGAGCAGTTCTTC. This encodes CASSPSGGGYYVEQFF.

The chain employs TRBV5-5 and TRBJ1-3, with D uncertain. The V end lost 3 bases, the J end lost 0 bases, and 10 bases lay between the germline ends. The germline V gene encodes CDR1 SGHKS and CDR2 YYEKEE (reference sequence). The CDR3 sequence is 15 residues long. CDR3 in DNA: TGTGCCAGCAGCTCGGACGCAAGCTCTGGAAACACCATATATTTT. Translated: CASSSDASSGNTIYF. Together with reference TRBV5-5 and TRBJ1-3, the CDR3 gives the full variable domain: DAGVTQSPTHLIKTRGQQVTLRCSPISGHKSVSWYQQVLGQGPQFIFQYYEKEERGRGNFPDRFSARQFPNYSSELNVNALLLGDSALYLCASSSDASSGNTIYFGEGSWLTVV.

The CDR3 is CASSPGTSSYEQYF. The CDR3 DNA reads as TGTGCCAGCAGCCCCGGGACTAGCTCCTACGAGCAGTACTTC. This chain uses TRBV7-9 with TRBJ2-7, with 8 bases lining up with TRBD2. This CDR3 comprises 14 residues. Germline-derived CDR1 and CDR2 are SEHNR and FQNEAQ (reference sequence). With 5 bases clipped from V and 0 bases from J, the junction kept 3 bases outside the gene matches.

CDR3 sequence: CASSLGGLSGYGYTF. CDR3 nucleotide sequence: TGTGCCAGCAGCTTGGGCGGGTTAAGCGGCTATGGCTACACCTTC. The V gene is TRBV5-8, the J gene TRBJ1-2; D remains unclear. Trimming left V 0 bases short and J 4 bases short, with 13 bases between. In germline, CDR1 is SGHTS, CDR2 YDEGEE. The CDR3 runs 15 residues.

The chain carries TRBV18 and TRBJ2-2; D might be TRBD1 or TRBD2, each matching 6 bases. Germline assignment: CDR1 KGHSH and CDR2 LQKENI. Trimming took 1 base from V and 2 from J, leaving 20 bases between them. This CDR3 comprises 19 residues. The DNA for the CDR3 is TGTGCCAGCTCACCACGTACTAACGGGGGCCTTACAAACACCGGGGAGCTGTTTTTT. It specifies CASSPRTNGGLTNTGELFF.

The V gene is TRBV5-4, the J gene TRBJ2-3, with D hard to call. The CDR3 runs to 15 residues. V gave up 1 base and J gave up 3 bases, with 12 bases separating them. The germline CDR1 and CDR2 sequences are SGHNT and YYREEE (reference sequence). CDR3 sequence: CASSLQALGTDTQYF. Here the CDR3 DNA reads TGTGCCAGCAGCTTGCAAGCTCTGGGGACAGATACGCAGTATTTT.

The chain uses TRBV18 and TRBJ1-1; weak D call: TRBD1 (5 bases). V lost 2 bases and J 4 bases, leaving 23 bases between the germline ends. The CDR3 is 18 amino acids. The germline CDR1 and CDR2 sequences are KGHSH and LQKENI. DNA of the CDR3: TGTGCCAGCTCACCATTTCCTCTAAGGGGCGAGGGAAGCACTGAAGCTTTCTTT. This codes for CASSPFPLRGEGSTEAFF.

The chain links TRBV7-2 to TRBJ2-1; tentatively, D is TRBD2 (6 bases). The CDR3 spans 17 residues. V lost 1 base, J lost 0 bases, and 13 bases lay in between. Germline CDR1 reads SGHTA; CDR2 reads FQGNSA. Written as DNA, the CDR3 is TGTGCCAGCAGCTTAGGCGGCGGGGTCAGCTCCTACAATGAGCAGTTCTTC. The encoded protein is CASSLGGGVSSYNEQFF.

This chain joins TRBV12-2 and TRBJ1-2; TRBD1 is the table's D call, not checked against the DNA. TRBV12-2 is a recognized pseudogene. The length of the CDR3 is 19 residues. CDR3 nucleotide sequence: TGTGCAAGTCGCTTAGCTACCCCCCAGGGGACGGACGCTAACTATGGCTACACCTTC. Protein: CASRLATPQGTDANYGYTF.